This entry is about one TCR beta chain. Its specificity is unknown. TCR beta CDR3 regions were amplified from RNA transcripts. Initially, a first-round RT-PCR of the TCR CDR3 employed the HTBI primer set. TCRdb re-called the multiplex PCR reads through MiXCR, storing one row per CDR3 protein. The sample has 450,000 to 550,000 distinct CDR3 sequences, roughly 24% seen once. Diagnostic decisions used clinical symptoms, serum thyroxine and TRAb, thyroid ultrasound and orbital computed tomography. The sample is drawn from a study of T cells in Graves' hyperthyroidism and ophthalmopathy. Study overall: Peripheral blood collection took place at initial diagnosis, before any treatment.

Study outcomes and limitations: In the blood, most expanded thyroid clonotypes above 0.001 appeared as well.

Germline V CDR1 and CDR2: SGHRS, YFSETQ. Trimming took 2 bases from V and 3 from J; bases not matched to a gene: 7. The CDR3 runs 15 residues. Sample: blood. V gene TRBV5-1 combines with J gene TRBJ2-5; 7 bases line up with TRBD2. The TCR originated in a woman under 40 with Graves' ophthalmopathy. For the CDR3, the DNA is TGCGCCAGCAGCTTTCTGGCTAGCGGTGAAGAGACCCAGTACTTC. This translates into CASSFLASGEETQYF.